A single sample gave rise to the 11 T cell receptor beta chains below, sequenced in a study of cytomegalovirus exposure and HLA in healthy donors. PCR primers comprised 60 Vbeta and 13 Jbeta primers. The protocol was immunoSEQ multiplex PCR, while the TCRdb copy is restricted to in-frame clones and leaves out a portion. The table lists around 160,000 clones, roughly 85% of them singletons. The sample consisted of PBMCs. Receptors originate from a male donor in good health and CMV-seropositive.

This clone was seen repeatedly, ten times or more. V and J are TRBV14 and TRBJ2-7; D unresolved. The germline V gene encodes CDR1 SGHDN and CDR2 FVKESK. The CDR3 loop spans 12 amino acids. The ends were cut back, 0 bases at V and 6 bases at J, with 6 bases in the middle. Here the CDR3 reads CASSQDPREQYF. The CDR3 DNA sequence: TGTGCCAGCAGCCAAGATCCGCGCGAGCAGTACTTC.

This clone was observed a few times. The CDR3 region is CASSTPGQINTGELFF. CDR3 sequence (DNA): TGCGCCAGCAGTACCCCGGGACAGATAAACACCGGGGAGCTGTTTTTT. The rearrangement uses TRBV5-1 and TRBJ2-2, with 7 positions matching TRBD1. Germline CDR1 SGHRS, CDR2 YFSETQ. This CDR3 comprises 16 residues. Trimming took 5 bases from V and 2 from J; bases not matched to a gene: 9. Complete variable domain (other parts from reference TRBV5-1 and TRBJ2-2): KAGVTQTPRYLIKTRGQQVTLSCSPISGHRSVSWYQQTPGQGLQFLFEYFSETQRNKGNFPGRFSGRQFSNSRSEMNVSTLELGDSALYLCASSTPGQINTGELFFGEGSRLTVL.

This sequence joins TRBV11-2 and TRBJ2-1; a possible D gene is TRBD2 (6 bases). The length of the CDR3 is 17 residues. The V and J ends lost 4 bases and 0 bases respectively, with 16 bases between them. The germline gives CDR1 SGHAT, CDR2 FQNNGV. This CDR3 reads CASSYPPAGSSYNEQFF. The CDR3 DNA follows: TGTGCCAGCAGCTATCCCCCCGCGGGGAGCTCCTACAATGAGCAGTTCTTC.

CDR3 sequence reads: CASSPHRNQPQHF. DNA of the CDR3: TGTGCCAGTAGTCCCCACAGGAATCAGCCCCAGCATTTT. The chain is built from TRBV19 and TRBJ1-5, with D possibly being TRBD1 (5 bases). Trimming took 5 bases from V and 4 from J, leaving 9 bases between them. The CDR3 is made up of 13 amino acids. Per germline, CDR1 LNHDA and CDR2 SQIVND (reference sequence).

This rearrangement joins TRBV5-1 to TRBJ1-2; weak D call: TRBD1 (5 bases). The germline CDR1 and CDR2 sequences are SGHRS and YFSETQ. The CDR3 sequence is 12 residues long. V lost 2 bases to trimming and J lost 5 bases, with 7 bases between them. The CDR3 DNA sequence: TGCGCCAGCAGCTTTGACAGTTATGGCTACACCTTC. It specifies CASSFDSYGYTF.

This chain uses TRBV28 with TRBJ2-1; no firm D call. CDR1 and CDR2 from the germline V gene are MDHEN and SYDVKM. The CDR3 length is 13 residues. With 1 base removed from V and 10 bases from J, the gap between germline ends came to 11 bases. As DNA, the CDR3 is TGTGCCAGCAGTTTATTAGTACCATCCGAGCAGTTCTTC. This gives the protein CASSLLVPSEQFF. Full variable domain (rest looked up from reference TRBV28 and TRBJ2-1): DVKVTQSSRYLVKRTGEKVFLECVQDMDHENMFWYRQDPGLGLRLIYFSYDVKMKEKGDIPEGYSVSREKKERFSLILESASTNQTSMYLCASSLLVPSEQFFGPGTRLTVL.

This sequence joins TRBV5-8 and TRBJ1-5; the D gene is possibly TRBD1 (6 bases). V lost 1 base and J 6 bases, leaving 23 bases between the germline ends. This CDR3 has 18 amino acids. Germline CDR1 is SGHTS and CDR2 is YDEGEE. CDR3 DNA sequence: TGTGCCAGCAGCTTGTGGGGGATACCCCGGGGCAGGGGTCAGCCCCAGCATTTT. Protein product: CASSLWGIPRGRGQPQHF.

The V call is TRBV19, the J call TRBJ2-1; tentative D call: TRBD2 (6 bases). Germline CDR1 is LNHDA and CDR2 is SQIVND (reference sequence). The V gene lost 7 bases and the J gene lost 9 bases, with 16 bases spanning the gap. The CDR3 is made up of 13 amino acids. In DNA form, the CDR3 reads TGTGCCAGTATCGTTCCAGGAGGGGTTGAGCAGTTCTTC. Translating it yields CASIVPGGVEQFF.

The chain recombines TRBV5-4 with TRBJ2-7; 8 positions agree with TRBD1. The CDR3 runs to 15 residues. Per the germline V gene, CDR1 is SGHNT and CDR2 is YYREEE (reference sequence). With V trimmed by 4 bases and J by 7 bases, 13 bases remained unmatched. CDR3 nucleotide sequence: TGTGCCAGCAGCCCAGACTTGGACAGGGCGGGGGAGCAGTACTTC. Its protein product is CASSPDLDRAGEQYF.

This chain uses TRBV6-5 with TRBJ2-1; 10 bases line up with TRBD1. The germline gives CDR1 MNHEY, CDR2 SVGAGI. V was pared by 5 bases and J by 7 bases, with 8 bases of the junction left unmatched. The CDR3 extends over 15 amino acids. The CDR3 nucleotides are TGTGCCAGCAGTCCGCCGGGACAGGGGACTAATGAGCAGTTCTTC. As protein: CASSPPGQGTNEQFF.

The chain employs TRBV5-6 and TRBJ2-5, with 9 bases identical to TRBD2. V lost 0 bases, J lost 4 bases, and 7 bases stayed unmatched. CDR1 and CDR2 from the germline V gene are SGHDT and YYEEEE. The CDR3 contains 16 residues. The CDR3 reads CASSLVGSGSGETQYF. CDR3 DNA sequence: TGTGCCAGCAGCTTGGTTGGTAGCGGGAGCGGAGAGACCCAGTACTTC.